This T cell receptor (beta chain) was profiled in a study of cytomegalovirus exposure and HLA in healthy donors. This CDR3 contains 14 residues. V trimming: 8 bases; J trimming: 6 bases; junction bases outside the gene matches: 9. Germline V gene data show CDR1 as MNHNY and CDR2 as SVGAGI (reference sequence). Both 60 Vbeta primers and 13 Jbeta primers went into the PCR. Using immunoSEQ multiplex PCR, the repertoire was profiled, and TCRdb retains in-frame clones only, with some absent. The sample holds over 150,000 clones, 80% to 85% seen once. The TCR comes from a human donor in good health. The sample taken for sequencing was PBMCs. The gene calls are TRBV6-6 and TRBJ2-4; 8 positions match TRBD1. The CDR3 DNA reads as TGTGCCAGCCGGTTGGAGACAGGGGTAAACATTCAGTACTTC. The encoded protein is CASRLETGVNIQYF.